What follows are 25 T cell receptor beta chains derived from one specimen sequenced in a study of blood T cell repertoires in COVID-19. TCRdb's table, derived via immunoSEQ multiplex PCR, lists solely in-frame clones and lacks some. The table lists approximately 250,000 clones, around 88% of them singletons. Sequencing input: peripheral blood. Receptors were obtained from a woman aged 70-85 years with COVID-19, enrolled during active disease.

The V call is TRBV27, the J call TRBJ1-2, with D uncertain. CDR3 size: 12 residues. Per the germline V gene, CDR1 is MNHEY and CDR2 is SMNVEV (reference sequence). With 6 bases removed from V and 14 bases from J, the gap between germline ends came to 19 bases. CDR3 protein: CASSSLQGGRTF. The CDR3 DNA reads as TGTGCCAGCAGCTCCCTCCAAGGAGGGCGGACCTTC.

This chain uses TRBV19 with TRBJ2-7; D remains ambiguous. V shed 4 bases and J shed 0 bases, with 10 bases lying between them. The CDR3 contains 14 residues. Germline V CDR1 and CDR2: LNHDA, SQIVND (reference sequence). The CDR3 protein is CASSNAYGSYEQYF. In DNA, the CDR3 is TGTGCCAGTAGTAATGCCTATGGCTCCTACGAGCAGTACTTC.

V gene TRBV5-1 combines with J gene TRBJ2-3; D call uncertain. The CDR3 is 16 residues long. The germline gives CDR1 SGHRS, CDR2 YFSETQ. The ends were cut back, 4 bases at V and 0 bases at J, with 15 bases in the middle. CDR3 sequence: CASSLLTGPSTDTQYF. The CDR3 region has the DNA TGCGCCAGCAGCCTCCTGACTGGTCCAAGCACAGATACGCAGTATTTT. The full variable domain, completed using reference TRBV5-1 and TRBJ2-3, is KAGVTQTPRYLIKTRGQQVTLSCSPISGHRSVSWYQQTPGQGLQFLFEYFSETQRNKGNFPGRFSGRQFSNSRSEMNVSTLELGDSALYLCASSLLTGPSTDTQYFGPGTRLTVL.

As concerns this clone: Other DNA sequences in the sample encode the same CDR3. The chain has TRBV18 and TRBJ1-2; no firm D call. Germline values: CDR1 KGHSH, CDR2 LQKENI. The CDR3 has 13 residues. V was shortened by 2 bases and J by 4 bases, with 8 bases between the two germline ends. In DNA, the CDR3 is TGTGCCAGCTCACCAGAACAGATCTATGGCTACACCTTC. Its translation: CASSPEQIYGYTF.

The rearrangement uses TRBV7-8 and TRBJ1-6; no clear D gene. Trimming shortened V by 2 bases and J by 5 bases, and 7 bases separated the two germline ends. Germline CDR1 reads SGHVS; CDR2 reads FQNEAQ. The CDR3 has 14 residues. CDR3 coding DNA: TGTGCCAGCAGCTTAAGACTTAATAATTCACCCCTCCACTTT. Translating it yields CASSLRLNNSPLHF.

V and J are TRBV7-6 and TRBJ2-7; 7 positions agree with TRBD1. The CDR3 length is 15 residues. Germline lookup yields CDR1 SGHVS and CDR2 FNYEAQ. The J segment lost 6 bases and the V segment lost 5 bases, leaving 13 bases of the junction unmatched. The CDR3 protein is CASSPQPQGTTEQYF. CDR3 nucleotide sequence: TGTGCCAGCAGCCCCCAACCACAGGGGACCACCGAGCAGTACTTC. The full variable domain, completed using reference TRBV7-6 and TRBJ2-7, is GAGVSQSPRYKVTKRGQDVALRCDPISGHVSLYWYRQALGQGPEFLTYFNYEAQQDKSGLPNDRFSAERPEGSISTLTIQRTEQRDSAMYRCASSPQPQGTTEQYFGPGTRLTVT.

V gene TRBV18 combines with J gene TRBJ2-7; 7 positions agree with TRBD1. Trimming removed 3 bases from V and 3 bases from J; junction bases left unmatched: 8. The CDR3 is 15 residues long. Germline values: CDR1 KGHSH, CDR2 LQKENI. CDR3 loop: CASSPNPGQSYEQYF. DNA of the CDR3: TGTGCCAGCTCACCGAACCCGGGACAGAGCTACGAGCAGTACTTC.

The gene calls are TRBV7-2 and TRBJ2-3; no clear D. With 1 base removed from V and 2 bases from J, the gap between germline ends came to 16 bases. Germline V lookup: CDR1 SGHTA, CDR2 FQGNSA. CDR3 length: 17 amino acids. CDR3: CASSLGDGVQPTDTQYF. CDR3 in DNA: TGTGCCAGCAGCTTAGGAGATGGTGTACAGCCCACAGATACGCAGTATTTT.

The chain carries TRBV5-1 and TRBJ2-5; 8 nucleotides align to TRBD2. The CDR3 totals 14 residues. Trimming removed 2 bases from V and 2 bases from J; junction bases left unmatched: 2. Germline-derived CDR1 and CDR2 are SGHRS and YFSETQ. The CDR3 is CASSFTSGQETQYF. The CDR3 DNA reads TGCGCCAGCAGCTTTACTAGCGGACAAGAGACCCAGTACTTC.

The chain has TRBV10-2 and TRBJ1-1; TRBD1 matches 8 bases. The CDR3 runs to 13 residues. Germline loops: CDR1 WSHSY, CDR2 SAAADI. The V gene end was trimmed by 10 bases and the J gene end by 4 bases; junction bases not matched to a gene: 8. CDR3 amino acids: CAISGGHSTEAFF. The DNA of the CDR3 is TGCGCCATCTCAGGGGGCCACTCCACTGAAGCTTTCTTT.

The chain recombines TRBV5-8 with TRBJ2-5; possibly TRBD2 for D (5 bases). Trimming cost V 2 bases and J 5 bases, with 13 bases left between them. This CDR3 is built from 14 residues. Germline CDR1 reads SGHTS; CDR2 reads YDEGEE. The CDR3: CASSFGVGGETQYF. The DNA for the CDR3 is TGTGCCAGCAGCTTCGGGGTGGGCGGGGAGACCCAGTACTTC.

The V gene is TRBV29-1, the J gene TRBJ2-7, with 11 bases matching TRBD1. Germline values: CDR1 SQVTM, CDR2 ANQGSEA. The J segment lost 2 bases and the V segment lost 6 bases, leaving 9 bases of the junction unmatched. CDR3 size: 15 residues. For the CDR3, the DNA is TGCAGCGTCAGAGCGGGACAGGGGGAGGCCTACGAGCAGTACTTC. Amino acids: CSVRAGQGEAYEQYF.

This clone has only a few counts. The CDR3 sequence is CASSASGSTDTQYF. The CDR3, as DNA: TGTGCCAGCAGCGCTAGCGGGAGCACAGATACGCAGTATTTT. The chain uses TRBV7-9 and TRBJ2-3, with TRBD2 matching over 8 bases. Germline-derived CDR1 and CDR2 are SEHNR and FQNEAQ (reference sequence). Losses at the gene ends were 5 bases for V and 0 bases for J; bases not matched to a gene: 1. CDR3 length: 14 residues.

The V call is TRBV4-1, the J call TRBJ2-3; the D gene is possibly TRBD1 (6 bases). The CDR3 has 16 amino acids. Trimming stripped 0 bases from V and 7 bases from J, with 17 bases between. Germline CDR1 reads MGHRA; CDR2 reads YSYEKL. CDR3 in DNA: TGCGCCAGCAGCCAAGATCTTCACAGGGAAGTGAATACGCAGTATTTT. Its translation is CASSQDLHREVNTQYF.

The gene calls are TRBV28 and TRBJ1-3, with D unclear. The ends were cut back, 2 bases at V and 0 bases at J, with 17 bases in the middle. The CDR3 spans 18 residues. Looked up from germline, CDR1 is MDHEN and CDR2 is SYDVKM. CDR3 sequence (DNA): TGTGCCAGCAGTTTAACCAGGATGGGTGGATTCTCTGGAAACACCATATATTTT. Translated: CASSLTRMGGFSGNTIYF.

The DNA for the CDR3 is TGTGCCAGCAGCGCTGGCCAGGGGGCGCGAGGCGATGAGCAGTTCTTC. It yields the protein CASSAGQGARGDEQFF. This sequence joins TRBV2 and TRBJ2-1; 8 bases match TRBD1. The germline gives CDR1 SNHLY, CDR2 FYNNEI. The CDR3 runs 16 residues. Unmatched junction bases numbered 15, after V lost 6 bases and J lost 8 bases.

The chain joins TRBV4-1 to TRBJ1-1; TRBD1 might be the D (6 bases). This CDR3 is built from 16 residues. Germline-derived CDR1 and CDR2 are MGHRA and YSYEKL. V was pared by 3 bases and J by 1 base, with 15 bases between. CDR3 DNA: TGCGCCAGCAGCCATGAAAACAGGGTTAGGAACACTGAAGCTTTCTTT. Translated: CASSHENRVRNTEAFF.

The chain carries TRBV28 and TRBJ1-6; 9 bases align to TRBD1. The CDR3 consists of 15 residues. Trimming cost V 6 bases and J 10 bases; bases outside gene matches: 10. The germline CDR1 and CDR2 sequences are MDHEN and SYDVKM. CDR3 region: CASSPPGQGRSPLHF. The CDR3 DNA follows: TGTGCCAGCAGCCCCCCGGGACAGGGTCGATCACCCCTCCACTTT.

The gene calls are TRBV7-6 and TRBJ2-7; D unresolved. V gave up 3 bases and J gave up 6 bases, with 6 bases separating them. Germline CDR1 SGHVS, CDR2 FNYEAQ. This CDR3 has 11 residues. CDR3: CASSFQVEQYF. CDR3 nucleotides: TGTGCCAGCAGCTTTCAGGTCGAGCAGTACTTC.

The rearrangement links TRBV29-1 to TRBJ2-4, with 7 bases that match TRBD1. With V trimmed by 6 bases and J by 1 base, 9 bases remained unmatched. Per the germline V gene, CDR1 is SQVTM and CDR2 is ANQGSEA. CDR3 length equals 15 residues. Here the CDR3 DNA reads TGCAGCGTCCTCCCCCCGACAGGGGCCAAAAACATTCAGTACTTC. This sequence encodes CSVLPPTGAKNIQYF. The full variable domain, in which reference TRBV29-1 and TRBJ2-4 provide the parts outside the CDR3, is SAVISQKPSRDICQRGTSLTIQCQVDSQVTMMFWYRQQPGQSLTLIATANQGSEATYESGFVIDKFPISRPNLTFSTLTVSNMSPEDSSIYLCSVLPPTGAKNIQYFGAGTRLSVL.

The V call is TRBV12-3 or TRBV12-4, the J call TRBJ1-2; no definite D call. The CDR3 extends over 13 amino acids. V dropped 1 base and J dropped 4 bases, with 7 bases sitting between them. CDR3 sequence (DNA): TGTGCCAGCAGTTTAGGGCAGGTCTATGGCTACACCTTC. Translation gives CASSLGQVYGYTF.

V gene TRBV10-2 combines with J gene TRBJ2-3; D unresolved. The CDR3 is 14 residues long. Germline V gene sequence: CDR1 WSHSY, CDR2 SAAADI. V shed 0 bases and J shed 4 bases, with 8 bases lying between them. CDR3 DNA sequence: TGCGCCAGCAGTGAGTCCGGCAGGTCAGATACGCAGTATTTT. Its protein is CASSESGRSDTQYF.

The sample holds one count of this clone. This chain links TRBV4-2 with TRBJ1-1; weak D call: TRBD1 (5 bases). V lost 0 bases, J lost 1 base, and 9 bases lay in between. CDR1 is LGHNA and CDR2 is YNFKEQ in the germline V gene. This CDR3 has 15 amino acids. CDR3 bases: TGTGCCAGCAGCCAAGATCTAAGGGGGAACACTGAAGCTTTCTTT. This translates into CASSQDLRGNTEAFF.

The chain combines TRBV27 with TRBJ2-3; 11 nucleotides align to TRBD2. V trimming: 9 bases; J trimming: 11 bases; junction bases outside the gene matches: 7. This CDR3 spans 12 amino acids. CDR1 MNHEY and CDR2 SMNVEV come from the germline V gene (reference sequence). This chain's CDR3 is CASGSGGEMQYF. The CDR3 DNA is TGTGCCAGTGGTAGCGGGGGGGAAATGCAGTATTTT.

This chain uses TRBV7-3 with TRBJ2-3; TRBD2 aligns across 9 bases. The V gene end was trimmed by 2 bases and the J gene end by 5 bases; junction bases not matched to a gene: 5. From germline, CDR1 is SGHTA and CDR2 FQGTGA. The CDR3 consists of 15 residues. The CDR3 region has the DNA TGTGCCAGCAGCTTAGCTAGCGGGGTTGAAGATACGCAGTATTTT. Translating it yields CASSLASGVEDTQYF.